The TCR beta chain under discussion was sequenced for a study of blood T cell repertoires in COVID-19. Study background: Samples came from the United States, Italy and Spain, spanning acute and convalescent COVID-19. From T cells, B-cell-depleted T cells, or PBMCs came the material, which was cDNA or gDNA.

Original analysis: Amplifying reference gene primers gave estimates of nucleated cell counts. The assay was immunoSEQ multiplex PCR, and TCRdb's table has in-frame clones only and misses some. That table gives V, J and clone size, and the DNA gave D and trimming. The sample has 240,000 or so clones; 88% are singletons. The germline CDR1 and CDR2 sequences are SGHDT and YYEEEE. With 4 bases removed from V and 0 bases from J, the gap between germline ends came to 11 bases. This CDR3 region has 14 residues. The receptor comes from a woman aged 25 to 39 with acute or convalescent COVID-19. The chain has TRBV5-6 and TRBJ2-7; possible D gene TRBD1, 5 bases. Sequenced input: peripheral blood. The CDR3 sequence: CASSRDSYSYEQYF. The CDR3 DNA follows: TGTGCCAGCAGCCGAGACAGTTACTCCTACGAGCAGTACTTC.